The 29 T cell receptor beta chains below come from one sample, sequenced in a study of CD8+ T cells in alopecia areata. As the sequencing template, cDNA was produced by extracting RNA and reverse transcribing it. Clones were sequenced by immunoSEQ multiplex PCR, and TCRdb holds only the in-frame ones, with some missing. The sample includes about 76,000 clones, approximately 66% of them seen just once. The treatment: oral pan-JAK inhibitor, 5-10 mg twice daily. The starting material was CD8+ T cells sorted from blood, obtained at week 24, from a patient treated with tofacitinib. The receptors originated from a human donor with alopecia areata.

This CDR3 reads CASSQDRTGSNQPQHF. The CDR3 region has the DNA TGTGCCAGCAGCCAAGATCGCACGGGGAGTAATCAGCCCCAGCATTTT. This chain joins TRBV4-2 and TRBJ1-5, with D hard to call. Between the trimmed V and J ends, which lost 0 bases and 4 bases, there was a span of 13 bases. Germline assignment: CDR1 LGHNA and CDR2 YNFKEQ. This CDR3 is 16 amino acids long.

The gene calls are TRBV2 and TRBJ1-1, with TRBD1 identical over 7 bases. The trim removed 6 bases at V and 5 bases at J, leaving 9 bases unmatched. The CDR3 totals 14 residues. Looked up from germline, CDR1 is SNHLY and CDR2 is FYNNEI. The CDR3 DNA reads TGTGCCAGCAGGGTTACAGGGGATCGGACTGAAGCTTTCTTT. This encodes CASRVTGDRTEAFF.

This rearrangement joins TRBV5-1 to TRBJ2-2; tentative D call: TRBD1 (6 bases). Per germline, CDR1 SGHRS and CDR2 YFSETQ. Trimming took 1 base from V and 3 from J, leaving 10 bases between them. CDR3 size: 15 residues. The DNA of the CDR3 is TGCGCCAGCAGCTTGTCCCCAGGGGACACCGGGGAGCTGTTTTTT. Translation gives CASSLSPGDTGELFF.

There are many counts of this clone. The chain's CDR3 is CASSLGGPVFDEKLFF. CDR3 sequence (DNA): TGTGCCAGCAGCTTAGGAGGGCCAGTCTTCGATGAAAAACTGTTTTTT. The chain couples TRBV7-9 to TRBJ1-4; D is unresolved. V was cut by 1 base and J by 6 bases, with 15 bases left in between. Per the germline V gene, CDR1 is SEHNR and CDR2 is FQNEAQ (reference sequence). The CDR3 runs 16 residues.

This clone has just a few counts. The chain carries TRBV29-1 and TRBJ1-2, with a weak D call TRBD1 (6 bases). The ends were cut back, 6 bases at V and 8 bases at J, with 16 bases in the middle. Germline-derived CDR1 and CDR2 are SQVTM and ANQGSEA. The CDR3 covers 12 residues. CDR3 sequence: CSVDTGNAGYTF. DNA of the CDR3: TGCAGCGTGGACACAGGGAATGCAGGCTACACCTTC.

On this clone: Other DNA sequences in the sample encode the same CDR3. The J gene is TRBJ2-7, the V gene TRBV4-3; 12 nucleotides align to TRBD1. J lost 4 bases, V lost 3 bases, and 1 base had no gene match. The CDR3 sequence is 14 residues long. The germline CDR1 and CDR2 sequences are LGHNA and YSLEER. In DNA form, the CDR3 reads TGCGCCAGCAGCCAGGGACAGGGGGCTTACGAGCAGTACTTC. It translates to CASSQGQGAYEQYF.

V and J are TRBV7-9 and TRBJ1-1; weak D call: TRBD1 (5 bases). The V end was cut by 4 bases, the J end by 0 bases, with 12 bases between. Germline lookup yields CDR1 SEHNR and CDR2 FQNEAQ (reference sequence). The CDR3 runs 15 residues. CDR3 DNA: TGTGCCAGCAGCTATTCCGGGACGATGAACACTGAAGCTTTCTTT. It yields the protein CASSYSGTMNTEAFF.

V and J are TRBV19 and TRBJ2-1, with 7 bases fitting TRBD2. The V and J ends lost 3 bases and 7 bases, in that order; junction bases with no gene match: 6. CDR1 and CDR2 (germline): LNHDA, SQIVND (reference sequence). The length of the CDR3 is 14 residues. CDR3 protein: CASSMVAGVNEQFF. In nucleotides, the CDR3 is TGTGCCAGTAGTATGGTGGCGGGGGTGAATGAGCAGTTCTTC.

This clone was detected once. The sample carries other DNA sequences with the same CDR3. The chain joins TRBV6-5 to TRBJ2-1; a weak D match, TRBD1 (6 bases). The germline CDR1 and CDR2 sequences are MNHEY and SVGAGI. The CDR3 spans 13 residues. V was cut by 4 bases and J by 6 bases, with 10 bases left in between. This CDR3 is CASSLGQSNEQFF. DNA for the CDR3: TGTGCCAGCAGTTTAGGACAGTCCAATGAGCAGTTCTTC.

J is TRBJ1-2 and V is TRBV27, with D possibly matching TRBD1 (5 bases). Germline V gives CDR1 MNHEY, CDR2 SMNVEV (reference sequence). This CDR3 region has 13 residues. V lost 4 bases, J lost 2 bases, and 8 bases lay in between. CDR3 coding DNA: TGTGCCAGCAGTTGGGGCCGGAACTATGGCTACACCTTC. This codes for CASSWGRNYGYTF.

V is TRBV4-3 and J is TRBJ2-2, with D possibly TRBD2 on 5 matching bases. The CDR3 length is 14 residues. CDR1 LGHNA and CDR2 YSLEER come from the germline V gene. V shed 0 bases and J shed 5 bases, with 7 bases lying between them. CDR3 region: CASSQDEGTGELFF. CDR3 sequence (DNA): TGCGCCAGCAGCCAAGATGAGGGTACCGGGGAGCTGTTTTTT.

The rearrangement links TRBV9 to TRBJ1-1; D is ambiguous. Deletions cut 0 bases from V and 4 bases from J, with 10 bases between. CDR1 is SGDLS, CDR2 YYNGEE, per germline. The CDR3 is 14 residues long. CDR3: CASSVGLIGTEAFF. CDR3 nucleotide sequence: TGTGCCAGCAGCGTAGGGTTGATTGGCACTGAAGCTTTCTTT.

This rearrangement joins TRBV12-5 to TRBJ2-2; D is perhaps TRBD1 or TRBD2 (5 bases each). This CDR3 has 14 residues. The V end lost 9 bases, the J end lost 1 base, and 12 bases lay between the germline ends. Germline-derived CDR1 and CDR2 are LGHNT and FRNRAP. The CDR3 is CASGTTRNTGELFF. CDR3 DNA: TGTGCTAGCGGGACCACGCGGAACACCGGGGAGCTGTTTTTT.

The V gene is TRBV7-9, the J gene TRBJ1-2; TRBD1 is a possible D gene (5 bases). Germline-derived CDR1 and CDR2 are SEHNR and FQNEAQ (reference sequence). The CDR3 loop spans 15 amino acids. V gave up 4 bases and J gave up 7 bases, with 19 bases separating them. CDR3 protein: CASSSTPTVGIGYTF. CDR3 nucleotide sequence: TGTGCCAGCAGCTCTACCCCGACAGTGGGTATTGGCTACACCTTC.

The J gene is TRBJ1-1, the V gene TRBV27, with 7 nucleotides matching TRBD1. CDR3 length: 12 residues. V shed 8 bases, J shed 5 bases, and the junction held 5 bases outside the gene matches. Germline CDR1 reads MNHEY; CDR2 reads SMNVEV (reference sequence). In DNA, the CDR3 is TGTGCCAGCCAGACAGGGAGTACTGAAGCTTTCTTT. Translation: CASQTGSTEAFF.

V gene TRBV5-4 combines with J gene TRBJ2-3; weak D call: TRBD1 (6 bases). V was trimmed by 1 base and J by 2 bases, leaving 11 bases between them. This CDR3 region has 15 residues. Germline-derived CDR1 and CDR2 are SGHNT and YYREEE (reference sequence). CDR3 loop: CASSLYGTYTDTQYF. CDR3 bases: TGTGCCAGCAGCTTGTACGGGACATACACAGATACGCAGTATTTT.

The rearrangement joins TRBV5-6 to TRBJ2-1, with 8 bases fitting TRBD2. The CDR3 totals 12 residues. J lost 7 bases, V lost 5 bases, and 2 bases had no gene match. Germline V CDR1 and CDR2: SGHDT, YYEEEE. Here the CDR3 DNA reads TGTGCCAGCAGTGTAGCGGGAAATGAGCAGTTCTTC. Its translation: CASSVAGNEQFF.

This chain joins TRBV7-9 and TRBJ1-2, with D possibly matching TRBD1 (6 bases). CDR1 and CDR2 from the germline V gene are SEHNR and FQNEAQ (reference sequence). Between the trimmed V and J ends, which lost 1 base and 2 bases, there was a span of 11 bases. The CDR3 loop spans 15 amino acids. The DNA for the CDR3 is TGTGCCAGCAGCTTAGTGAGTGACAGGAACTATGGCTACACCTTC. Translating it yields CASSLVSDRNYGYTF.

The V call is TRBV4-3, the J call TRBJ2-1; TRBD2 matches 8 bases. CDR3 size: 18 residues. Germline-derived CDR1 and CDR2 are LGHNA and YSLEER. J lost 3 bases, V lost 0 bases, and 10 bases had no gene match. DNA of the CDR3: TGCGCCAGCAGCCAAGATCCGGCTAGCGGGCCCCACTACAATGAGCAGTTCTTC. Translating it yields CASSQDPASGPHYNEQFF.

For the CDR3, the DNA is TGCAGCGTTGAAAAGTACCACGAGCAGTACTTC. Its translation: CSVEKYHEQYF. The chain uses TRBV29-1 and TRBJ2-7; no clear D. The CDR3 has 11 residues. The germline gives CDR1 SQVTM, CDR2 ANQGSEA. Trimming left V 2 bases short and J 5 bases short, with 7 bases between.

The rearrangement links TRBV5-1 to TRBJ2-7; D is undetermined. The germline V gene encodes CDR1 SGHRS and CDR2 YFSETQ. CDR3 size: 12 residues. The V end was cut by 1 base, the J end by 4 bases, with 6 bases between. The CDR3 DNA reads TGCGCCAGCAGCTTGCATCCGTACGAGCAGTACTTC. This codes for CASSLHPYEQYF. The full variable domain, rest sourced from reference TRBV5-1 and TRBJ2-7, is KAGVTQTPRYLIKTRGQQVTLSCSPISGHRSVSWYQQTPGQGLQFLFEYFSETQRNKGNFPGRFSGRQFSNSRSEMNVSTLELGDSALYLCASSLHPYEQYFGPGTRLTVT.

The chain employs TRBV2 and TRBJ1-1, with a possible D match to TRBD1 (6 bases). The germline V gene has CDR1 SNHLY and CDR2 FYNNEI. Trimming stripped 2 bases from V and 1 base from J, with 8 bases between. The CDR3 length is 14 residues. The chain's CDR3 is CASSEPGANTEAFF. The CDR3 DNA follows: TGTGCCAGCAGTGAACCGGGGGCGAACACTGAAGCTTTCTTT. Complete variable domain (other parts from reference TRBV2 and TRBJ1-1): EPEVTQTPSHQVTQMGQEVILRCVPISNHLYFYWYRQILGQKVEFLVSFYNNEISEKSEIFDDQFSVERPDGSNFTLKIRSTKLEDSAMYFCASSEPGANTEAFFGQGTRLTVV.

This clone was counted between two and nine times. The rearrangement links TRBV14 to TRBJ1-2; 7 bases are a match to TRBD1. CDR3 size: 17 residues. In germline, CDR1 is SGHDN, CDR2 FVKESK. The junction had 15 bases not matched to a gene; V was cut back by 1 base and J by 7 bases. Written as DNA, the CDR3 is TGTGCCAGCAGCCAAGGGTTAACAGGGGACCCCTTAGTTGGCTACACCTTC. Translating gives CASSQGLTGDPLVGYTF.

This chain joins TRBV2 and TRBJ2-3; TRBD2 might be the D (6 bases). Germline V CDR1 and CDR2: SNHLY, FYNNEI. The CDR3 consists of 15 residues. Trimming left V 3 bases short and J 3 bases short, with 13 bases between. CDR3 sequence: CASSDGGIMTDTQYF. The DNA for the CDR3 is TGTGCCAGCAGTGATGGGGGGATTATGACAGATACGCAGTATTTT. Complete variable domain (other parts from reference TRBV2 and TRBJ2-3): EPEVTQTPSHQVTQMGQEVILRCVPISNHLYFYWYRQILGQKVEFLVSFYNNEISEKSEIFDDQFSVERPDGSNFTLKIRSTKLEDSAMYFCASSDGGIMTDTQYFGPGTRLTVL.

The genes are TRBV28 and TRBJ2-7; D possibly corresponds to TRBD1 (7 bases). This CDR3 has 12 amino acids. Trimming removed 11 bases from V and 6 bases from J, with 17 bases in between. Per germline, CDR1 MDHEN and CDR2 SYDVKM. The CDR3 loop is CAGGGLGGEQYF. CDR3 nucleotide sequence: TGTGCCGGAGGGGGCCTGGGAGGCGAGCAGTACTTC. Based on the CDR3 plus reference TRBV28 and TRBJ2-7, the full variable domain is DVKVTQSSRYLVKRTGEKVFLECVQDMDHENMFWYRQDPGLGLRLIYFSYDVKMKEKGDIPEGYSVSREKKERFSLILESASTNQTSMYLCAGGGLGGEQYFGPGTRLTVT.

The V call is TRBV5-6, the J call TRBJ1-4; 7 bases are shared with TRBD1. Trimming took 0 bases from V and 3 from J; bases not matched to a gene: 2. Germline-derived CDR1 and CDR2 are SGHDT and YYEEEE. This CDR3 has 15 residues. The CDR3 is CASSLGQGSNEKLFF. CDR3 sequence (DNA): TGTGCCAGCAGCTTGGGACAGGGATCTAATGAAAAACTGTTTTTT.

This clone showed up just once. This chain uses TRBV19 with TRBJ2-7, with a tentative D call TRBD1 (5 bases). This CDR3 is built from 16 residues. V was trimmed by 3 bases and J by 1 base, leaving 16 bases between them. Germline loops: CDR1 LNHDA, CDR2 SQIVND (reference sequence). The CDR3 loop reads CASSIGQASSSYEQYF. The CDR3 bases are TGTGCCAGTAGTATCGGACAAGCGAGCTCTTCCTACGAGCAGTACTTC.

This clone was seen a few times. This chain links TRBV30 with TRBJ2-1, with D perhaps matching TRBD2 (6 bases). The CDR3 length is 10 residues. Germline CDR1 is GTSNPN and CDR2 is SVGIG (reference sequence). V dropped 5 bases and J dropped 10 bases, with 9 bases sitting between them. The CDR3 sequence: CAWVEGEQFF. The CDR3 coding sequence is TGTGCCTGGGTGGAGGGGGAGCAGTTCTTC.

J is TRBJ2-7 and V is TRBV27; tentatively, D is TRBD1 (5 bases). Trimming left V 0 bases short and J 4 bases short, with 10 bases between. This CDR3 region has 14 residues. The germline CDR1 and CDR2 sequences are MNHEY and SMNVEV (reference sequence). The CDR3 is CASSLSPGMYEQYF. The DNA for the CDR3 is TGTGCCAGCAGTTTATCCCCAGGGATGTACGAGCAGTACTTC.